This TCR beta chain was recorded in a study of blood T cells in healthy people across ages. Findings and caveats of the study: Higher diversity and more naive CD4+ cells were features of long-lived donors, compared to aged donors.

As for this clonotype: Its cognate antigen is unknown.

The use of a sample-barcoded 5' primer and a J-beta primer mix characterized a second PCR of 7 to 11 cycles. Unique molecular identifiers of 12 random nucleotides labeled each cDNA. TCRdb independently ran MiXCR on the 5' RACE reads; one entry per CDR3 protein. The table has some 920,000 distinct CDR3 sequences, 45% to 60% seen once. Isolation per sample recovered at least 7 million PBMCs. The CDR3 runs to 16 residues. The V gene lost 3 bases and the J gene lost 7 bases, with 24 bases spanning the gap. Germline CDR1 is GTSNPN and CDR2 is SVGIG (reference sequence). The V and J genes are TRBV30 and TRBJ1-2; perhaps TRBD1 as D (5 bases). This receptor was obtained from a woman aged 55-69 years in good health. The sample was blood. CDR3 coding DNA: TGTGCCTGGAGGGGGATTCTTGGGGGGTTAGTCAGTGGCTACACCTTC. Translated: CAWRGILGGLVSGYTF.